This T cell receptor beta chain was profiled in a study of blood T cells in healthy people across ages. Turning to the study itself: The capture of about one barcoded beta molecule per two T cells was achieved by template switching.

In this sample, this clonotype turned up a few times. V trimming: 6 bases; J trimming: 4 bases; junction bases outside the gene matches: 11. The length of the CDR3 is 15 residues. A second PCR of about 6 to 11 cycles used a sample-barcoded 5' primer and a J-beta primer mix. TCRdb reanalysed the 5' RACE reads using MiXCR and keeps one entry per CDR3 protein. The sample includes 1.5 million to 1.8 million distinct CDR3 sequences, approximately 43% of them seen just once. Each sample used at least 6.5 million PBMCs. J is TRBJ2-7 and V is TRBV12-3 or TRBV12-4; 8 nucleotides match TRBD1. Sequenced sample: blood. This TCR was sampled from a young woman in good health. The CDR3 reads CASRPTGTGLYEQYF. The CDR3 nucleotides are TGTGCCAGCAGACCTACCGGGACAGGACTTTACGAGCAGTACTTC.